The 15 T cell receptor beta chains listed next were all sequenced from one sample in a study of identical twins. TCRdb recomputed calls from the 5' RACE reads with MiXCR, one row per CDR3 protein. The sample lists about 920,000 distinct CDR3 sequences, over 9% occurring once. The same data also went into a second study, on yellow fever vaccine responses in identical twins.

Sequencing was done on a sample of PBMCs. These receptors were obtained from a woman younger than 30 in good health.

CDR3 DNA: TGTGCCAGCAGCCAAGATCTTATAACGGGACTAGCGGGAGAGTTCGGTGAGCAGTTCTTC. Protein sequence: CASSQDLITGLAGEFGEQFF. This chain links TRBV3-1 with TRBJ2-1; 14 positions agree with TRBD2. In germline, CDR1 is LGHDT, CDR2 YNNKEL (reference sequence). The CDR3 sequence is 20 residues long. V lost 0 bases, J lost 9 bases, and 16 bases stayed unmatched.

The chain recombines TRBV25-1 with TRBJ1-2, with TRBD1 matching 9 bases. CDR1 and CDR2 from the germline V gene are MGHDK and SYGVNS. Losses at the gene ends were 7 bases for V and 4 bases for J; bases not matched to a gene: 4. CDR3 length: 13 amino acids. CDR3 loop: CASTRQGGYGYTF. The CDR3 bases are TGTGCCAGCACCAGACAGGGGGGCTATGGCTACACCTTC.

This clonotype occurred a few times. V usage is TRBV7-2 and J usage is TRBJ2-5; D not resolved. CDR3 length: 14 amino acids. With 0 bases removed from V and 5 bases from J, the gap between germline ends came to 10 bases. Germline V gives CDR1 SGHTA, CDR2 FQGNSA. CDR3 coding DNA: TGTGCCAGCAGCTTAGCATGGGGAAGCGAGACCCAGTACTTC. It specifies CASSLAWGSETQYF.

This clonotype appeared a few times. The rearrangement links TRBV28 to TRBJ2-7; D is possibly TRBD1 (6 bases). Germline V gene sequence: CDR1 MDHEN, CDR2 SYDVKM. The CDR3 contains 14 residues. Trimming stripped 4 bases from V and 6 bases from J, with 16 bases between. The CDR3, as DNA: TGTGCCAGCAGTTCCAGGGGAATCACCCTCGAGCAGTACTTC. It is translated as CASSSRGITLEQYF. The whole variable domain, remainder taken from reference TRBV28 and TRBJ2-7, is DVKVTQSSRYLVKRTGEKVFLECVQDMDHENMFWYRQDPGLGLRLIYFSYDVKMKEKGDIPEGYSVSREKKERFSLILESASTNQTSMYLCASSSRGITLEQYFGPGTRLTVT.

V usage is TRBV28 and J usage is TRBJ2-2, with D possibly being TRBD1 (5 bases). Germline V gene data show CDR1 as MDHEN and CDR2 as SYDVKM. The CDR3 is 15 residues long. Between the trimmed V and J ends, which lost 2 bases and 2 bases, there was a span of 9 bases. In nucleotides, the CDR3 is TGTGCCAGCAGTTTAATTGACAGTAACACCGGGGAGCTGTTTTTT. This codes for CASSLIDSNTGELFF.

There are a few counts of this clonotype. The chain recombines TRBV28 with TRBJ1-2; 10 bases align to TRBD1. Trimming removed 7 bases from V and 7 bases from J; junction bases left unmatched: 9. The CDR3 covers 14 residues. Germline CDR1 and CDR2: MDHEN and SYDVKM. CDR3: CASTLERTGGGYTF. The CDR3 DNA sequence: TGTGCCAGCACCCTAGAACGGACAGGGGGTGGCTACACCTTC.

The chain links TRBV28 to TRBJ2-1; tentative D call: TRBD1 (5 bases). V was cut by 6 bases and J by 9 bases, with 15 bases left in between. Germline V gives CDR1 MDHEN, CDR2 SYDVKM. The CDR3 length is 13 residues. CDR3 in amino acids: CASRRDSFGEQFF. The CDR3 DNA follows: TGTGCCAGCAGACGCGACAGCTTCGGTGAGCAGTTCTTC.

V gene TRBV5-6 combines with J gene TRBJ2-1; D is undetermined. Trimming removed 1 base at V and 0 bases at J, with 11 bases between. Germline loops: CDR1 SGHDT, CDR2 YYEEEE. The CDR3 contains 16 residues. CDR3 sequence reads: CASSLFLTSSYNEQFF. The DNA of the CDR3 is TGTGCCAGCAGCTTGTTCCTTACGAGCTCCTACAATGAGCAGTTCTTC.

The chain joins TRBV25-1 to TRBJ2-3; D not certain. V was trimmed by 1 base and J by 0 bases, leaving 11 bases between them. In germline, CDR1 is MGHDK, CDR2 SYGVNS. The CDR3 totals 16 residues. CDR3 region: CASSESRSPSTDTQYF. DNA for the CDR3: TGTGCCAGCAGTGAATCTAGATCTCCTAGCACAGATACGCAGTATTTT.

This rearrangement joins TRBV28 to TRBJ2-7; the match to TRBD1 covers 7 bases. This CDR3 is built from 13 residues. Germline V gives CDR1 MDHEN, CDR2 SYDVKM. J was trimmed by 6 bases and V by 4 bases; bases with no gene match: 6. CDR3 sequence reads: CASSSGQPCEQYF. The CDR3 DNA follows: TGTGCCAGCAGTTCGGGACAGCCTTGCGAGCAGTACTTC.

The V call is TRBV16, the J call TRBJ2-2; 9 bases agree with TRBD1. The CDR3 runs 15 residues. V lost 4 bases, J lost 5 bases, and 5 bases stayed unmatched. Looked up from germline, CDR1 is KGHSY and CDR2 is FQNENV. CDR3 sequence: CASSPLDRGTGELFF. The CDR3 DNA reads TGTGCCAGCAGCCCCCTCGACAGGGGGACCGGGGAGCTGTTTTTT.

The chain employs TRBV18 and TRBJ2-5, with 7 bases aligning to TRBD1. The trim removed 6 bases at V and 0 bases at J, leaving 13 bases unmatched. Looked up from germline, CDR1 is KGHSH and CDR2 is LQKENI. CDR3 length: 17 amino acids. This CDR3 is CASSSSRTGWDQETQYF. Here the CDR3 DNA reads TGTGCCAGCTCGTCCTCTAGGACAGGTTGGGACCAAGAGACCCAGTACTTC.

This clonotype was picked up one time. The chain combines TRBV9 with TRBJ2-1; 13 bases are a match to TRBD2. The CDR3 contains 19 residues. CDR1 and CDR2 (germline): SGDLS, YYNGEE. V was clipped by 0 bases and J by 6 bases; unmatched bases: 12. CDR3 DNA: TGTGCCAGCAGCGTAGAGGGGACTAGCGGGATACTCTACTCCAATGAGCAGTTCTTC. Translating it yields CASSVEGTSGILYSNEQFF. The full variable domain, completed using reference TRBV9 and TRBJ2-1, is DSGVTQTPKHLITATGQRVTLRCSPRSGDLSVYWYQQSLDQGLQFLIQYYNGEERAKGNILERFSAQQFPDLHSELNLSSLELGDSALYFCASSVEGTSGILYSNEQFFGPGTRLTVL.

Many counts were recorded for this clonotype. The chain employs TRBV29-1 and TRBJ1-6; D perhaps matches TRBD1 (6 bases). The CDR3 has 13 residues. The V gene's germline CDR1 is SQVTM and CDR2 ANQGSEA. V lost 4 bases to trimming and J lost 8 bases, with 12 bases between them. This CDR3 reads CSVGTERYSPLHF. DNA for the CDR3: TGCAGCGTTGGGACAGAGAGATATTCACCCCTCCACTTT.

This clonotype has a handful of counts. This rearrangement joins TRBV15 to TRBJ2-1; tentatively, D is TRBD1 (6 bases). CDR1 is LNHNV and CDR2 is YYDKDF in the germline V gene (reference sequence). This CDR3 region has 15 residues. Trimming pared 2 bases from V and 7 bases from J, leaving 15 bases between. CDR3 protein: CATSRSGVVGNEQFF. CDR3 DNA: TGTGCCACCAGCAGATCAGGGGTTGTTGGGAATGAGCAGTTCTTC.